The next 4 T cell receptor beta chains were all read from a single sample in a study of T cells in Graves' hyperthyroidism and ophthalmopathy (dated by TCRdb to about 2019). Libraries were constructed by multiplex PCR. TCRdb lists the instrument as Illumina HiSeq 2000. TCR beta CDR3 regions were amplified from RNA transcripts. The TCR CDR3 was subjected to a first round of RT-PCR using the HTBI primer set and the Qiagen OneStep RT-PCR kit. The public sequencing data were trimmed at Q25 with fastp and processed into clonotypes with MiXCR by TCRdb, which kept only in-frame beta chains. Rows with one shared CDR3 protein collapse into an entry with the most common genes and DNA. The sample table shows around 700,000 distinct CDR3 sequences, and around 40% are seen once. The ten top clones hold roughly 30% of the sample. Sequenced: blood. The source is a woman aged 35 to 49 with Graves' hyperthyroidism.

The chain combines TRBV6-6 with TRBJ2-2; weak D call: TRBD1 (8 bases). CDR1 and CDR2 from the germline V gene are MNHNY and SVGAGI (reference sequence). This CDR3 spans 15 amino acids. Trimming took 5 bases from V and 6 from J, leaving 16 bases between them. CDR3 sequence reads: CASSNGQGGSGELFF. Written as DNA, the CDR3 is TGTGCCAGCAGTAACGGACAGGGAGGGTCCGGGGAGCTGTTTTTT.

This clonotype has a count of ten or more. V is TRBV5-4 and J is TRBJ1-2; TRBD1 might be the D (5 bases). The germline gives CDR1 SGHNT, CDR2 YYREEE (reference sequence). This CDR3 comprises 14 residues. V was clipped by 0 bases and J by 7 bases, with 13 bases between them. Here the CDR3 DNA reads TGTGCCAGCAGCTTGGCAGGGCTTTTGGGTGGCTACACCTTC. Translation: CASSLAGLLGGYTF.

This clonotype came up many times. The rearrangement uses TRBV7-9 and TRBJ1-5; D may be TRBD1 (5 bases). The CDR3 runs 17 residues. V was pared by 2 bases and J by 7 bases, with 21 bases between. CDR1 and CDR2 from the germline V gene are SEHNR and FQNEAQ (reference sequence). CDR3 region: CASSLTKGAGKRQPQHF. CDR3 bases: TGTGCCAGCAGCTTAACCAAAGGGGCAGGGAAGAGGCAGCCCCAGCATTTT.

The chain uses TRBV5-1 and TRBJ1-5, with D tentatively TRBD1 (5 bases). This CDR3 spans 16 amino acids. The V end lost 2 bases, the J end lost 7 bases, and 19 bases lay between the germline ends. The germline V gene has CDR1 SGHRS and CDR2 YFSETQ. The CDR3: CASSLDYLGVGQPQHF. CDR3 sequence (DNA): TGCGCCAGCAGCTTAGATTATTTGGGGGTAGGACAGCCCCAGCATTTT.